The T cell receptor beta chain under discussion was sequenced for a study of shared clonotypes between healthy human individuals. In the study overall: Sampling drew on donors who were two women and a few men aged 18 to 49.

Study results and limitations: Sequencing depth was expected to influence donor clonotype sharing.

CD8 cells regarded as naive lacked CD45RO, were positively chosen for CCR7, and omitted terminally differentiated effector memory CD45RA+ cells. A word on this clone: Its antigen remains unknown.

The germline V gene encodes CDR1 PRHDT and CDR2 FYEKMQ (reference sequence). The junction had 0 bases not matched to a gene; V was cut back by 5 bases and J by 1 base. The CDR3 sequence is 14 residues long. It was roughly 210 ng DNA, about 30,000 T cell genomes, that sorted-subset replicate PCRs used. Clones were read by immunoSEQ multiplex PCR, and TCRdb kept only the in-frame ones, dropping some. The sample carries about 1,800,000 clones, about 95% recorded once. Sequenced sample: naive CD8+ T cells sorted from blood. This clonotype originated in a young man in good health. The chain carries TRBV13 and TRBJ1-2, with 11 bases fitting TRBD1. This chain's CDR3 is CASSGTGGNYGYTF. The CDR3 DNA follows: TGTGCCAGCAGCGGGACAGGGGGTAACTATGGCTACACCTTC.